These T cell receptor beta chains were read from a single sample in a study of T-cell reconstitution after alpha-beta-depleted transplantation in children. TCRdb re-analysed the PCR reads in MiXCR, keeping a single row per CDR3 protein. Among some 600,000 distinct CDR3 sequences listed, 10% to 15% were seen once. This sample comprised PBMCs, mostly from graft donor cells, obtained 360 days after TCRalphabeta/CD19-depleted stem cell transplant. The receptors originated from a male patient between 10 and 17 years old who had a stem cell transplant for acute myeloid leukemia, so the T cells may come from the graft donor. Both conserved end residues are part of each CDR3. Fields, in order: D gene, clone size, V gene, J gene, CDR3 protein, CDR3 DNA. A D gene is named only where the DNA matches it firmly. Some rows have no size entry. The others give once, few or many, or a class for an expanded clone.

d_gene: TRBD2
abundance: few
v_gene: TRBV20-1
j_gene: TRBJ2-7
CDR3aa: CSADDLGLTSGKLDEQYF
CDR3nt: TGCAGTGCCGACGACTTGGGCCTGACTAGCGGGAAATTGGACGAGCAGTACTTC

d_gene: NA
abundance: few
v_gene: TRBV5-5
j_gene: TRBJ2-1
CDR3aa: CASSSTIDAYNEQFF
CDR3nt: TGTGCCAGCAGCTCTACTATAGACGCCTACAATGAGCAGTTCTTC

d_gene: TRBD2
abundance: NA
v_gene: TRBV6-5
j_gene: TRBJ2-7
CDR3aa: CASSFATSGKGEQYF
CDR3nt: TGTGCCAGCAGTTTCGCGACTAGCGGGAAAGGGGAGCAGTACTTC

d_gene: NA
abundance: once
v_gene: TRBV7-8
j_gene: TRBJ2-7
CDR3aa: CASSLVMGSYEQYF
CDR3nt: TGTGCCAGCAGCTTAGTCATGGGGTCCTACGAGCAGTACTTC

d_gene: TRBD2
abundance: few
v_gene: TRBV25-1
j_gene: TRBJ2-3
CDR3aa: CASTGSGRALDTQYF
CDR3nt: TGTGCCAGCACGGGGAGCGGGAGGGCCTTAGATACGCAGTATTTT

d_gene: TRBD2
abundance: NA
v_gene: TRBV7-8
j_gene: TRBJ2-7
CDR3aa: CAAGGPGYEQYF
CDR3nt: TGTGCCGCGGGAGGGCCGGGATACGAGCAGTACTTC

d_gene: NA
abundance: many
v_gene: TRBV4-3
j_gene: TRBJ2-1
CDR3aa: CASSQDRQYNEQFF
CDR3nt: TGCGCCAGCAGCCAAGATCGCCAATACAATGAGCAGTTCTTC

d_gene: NA
abundance: NA
v_gene: TRBV4-2
j_gene: TRBJ2-7
CDR3aa: CAMSQTGRYEQYF
CDR3nt: TGTGCCATGAGCCAAACTGGGCGGTACGAGCAGTACTTC

d_gene: NA
abundance: NA
v_gene: TRBV5-1
j_gene: TRBJ2-3
CDR3aa: CASMGDKLAGDTQYF
CDR3nt: TGCGCCAGCATGGGAGACAAGCTAGCAGGGGATACGCAGTATTTT

d_gene: NA
abundance: NA
v_gene: TRBV2
j_gene: TRBJ2-7
CDR3aa: CASSNSRTTLDEQYF
CDR3nt: TGTGCCAGCAGCAACTCTCGGACTACCTTAGACGAGCAGTACTTC

d_gene: NA
abundance: NA
v_gene: TRBV12-3/TRBV12-4
j_gene: TRBJ1-3
CDR3aa: CASSFRVAGNTIYF
CDR3nt: TGTGCCAGCAGTTTTCGGGTGGCGGGAAACACCATATATTTT

d_gene: NA
abundance: NA
v_gene: TRBV7-9
j_gene: TRBJ1-1
CDR3aa: CASTPKTANTEAFF
CDR3nt: TGTGCCAGCACTCCAAAGACAGCGAACACTGAAGCTTTCTTT

d_gene: TRBD2
abundance: few
v_gene: TRBV12-3/TRBV12-4
j_gene: TRBJ2-1
CDR3aa: CASSLELDWRGTYYNEQFF
CDR3nt: TGTGCCAGCAGTTTAGAATTGGATTGGCGGGGGACCTACTACAATGAGCAGTTCTTC

d_gene: NA
abundance: NA
v_gene: TRBV12-3/TRBV12-4
j_gene: TRBJ2-1
CDR3aa: CASSVIGGPPYNEQFF
CDR3nt: TGTGCCAGCAGTGTGATCGGAGGGCCCCCCTACAATGAGCAGTTCTTC

d_gene: NA
abundance: NA
v_gene: TRBV4-3
j_gene: TRBJ2-7
CDR3aa: CASSQDPRGSYEQYF
CDR3nt: TGCGCCAGCAGCCAAGATCCCAGGGGATCCTACGAGCAGTACTTC

d_gene: TRBD2
abundance: many
v_gene: TRBV20-1
j_gene: TRBJ2-5
CDR3aa: CSARRSGGPGETQYF
CDR3nt: TGCAGTGCTAGGAGGTCGGGAGGGCCTGGAGAGACCCAGTACTTC

d_gene: NA
abundance: NA
v_gene: TRBV2
j_gene: TRBJ1-1
CDR3aa: CASTLEPAGYAFTEAFF
CDR3nt: TGTGCCAGCACCTTAGAACCGGCAGGGTATGCTTTCACTGAAGCTTTCTTT

d_gene: NA
abundance: NA
v_gene: TRBV12-3/TRBV12-4
j_gene: TRBJ2-7
CDR3aa: CASSPTWQGRGYF
CDR3nt: TGTGCCAGCAGTCCCACCTGGCAGGGCCGGGGGTACTTC

d_gene: NA
abundance: NA
v_gene: TRBV9
j_gene: TRBJ2-7
CDR3aa: CASSVVPAPGDEQYF
CDR3nt: TGTGCCAGCAGCGTAGTTCCGGCCCCGGGAGACGAGCAGTACTTC

d_gene: TRBD2
abundance: few
v_gene: TRBV27
j_gene: TRBJ2-7
CDR3aa: CASTRFGLASYEQYF
CDR3nt: TGTGCCAGCACCCGATTTGGACTAGCTTCCTACGAGCAGTACTTC

d_gene: NA
abundance: many
v_gene: TRBV12-3/TRBV12-4
j_gene: TRBJ2-1
CDR3aa: CASSPRGYNEQFF
CDR3nt: TGTGCCAGCAGTCCACGGGGATACAATGAGCAGTTCTTC

d_gene: TRBD2
abundance: many
v_gene: TRBV29-1
j_gene: TRBJ2-1
CDR3aa: CSVDFSSGSWNEQFF
CDR3nt: TGCAGCGTTGATTTTTCTAGCGGGAGCTGGAATGAGCAGTTCTTC

d_gene: NA
abundance: many
v_gene: TRBV7-8
j_gene: TRBJ2-3
CDR3aa: CASSLGGLVDLWVDTQYF
CDR3nt: TGTGCCAGCAGCTTAGGGGGCCTGGTCGACTTATGGGTGGATACGCAGTATTTT

d_gene: NA
abundance: few
v_gene: TRBV19
j_gene: TRBJ2-7
CDR3aa: CASSIDGVYEQYF
CDR3nt: TGTGCCAGTAGTATAGACGGGGTCTACGAGCAGTACTTC

d_gene: TRBD1
abundance: NA
v_gene: TRBV3-1
j_gene: TRBJ2-2
CDR3aa: CASSQERGGATNTGELFF
CDR3nt: TGTGCCAGCAGCCAAGAGCGAGGGGGCGCGACAAACACCGGGGAGCTGTTTTTT

d_gene: NA
abundance: few
v_gene: TRBV6-5
j_gene: TRBJ2-2
CDR3aa: CASSFTPDGTRGELFF
CDR3nt: TGTGCCAGCAGTTTTACCCCGGATGGGACACGCGGGGAGCTGTTTTTT

d_gene: NA
abundance: NA
v_gene: TRBV4-3
j_gene: TRBJ1-2
CDR3aa: CASSQGSPGTHGYTF
CDR3nt: TGCGCCAGCAGCCAAGGGTCGCCCGGGACCCACGGCTACACCTTC

d_gene: NA
abundance: few
v_gene: TRBV7-2
j_gene: TRBJ2-7
CDR3aa: CASSLGGPQPEQYF
CDR3nt: TGTGCCAGCAGCTTAGGAGGGCCACAACCCGAGCAGTACTTC

d_gene: TRBD1
abundance: few
v_gene: TRBV20-1
j_gene: TRBJ2-5
CDR3aa: CSATRDSTETQYF
CDR3nt: TGCAGTGCTACCCGGGACAGTACGGAGACCCAGTACTTC

d_gene: TRBD1
abundance: NA
v_gene: TRBV10-3
j_gene: TRBJ1-5
CDR3aa: CAIGEATGGKGRSNQPQHF
CDR3nt: TGTGCCATCGGCGAGGCGACAGGGGGGAAGGGGCGAAGCAATCAGCCCCAGCATTTT

d_gene: TRBD2
abundance: few
v_gene: TRBV27
j_gene: TRBJ2-7
CDR3aa: CASRRGAGGPVSYEQYF
CDR3nt: TGTGCCAGCAGACGAGGGGCGGGAGGGCCGGTATCCTACGAGCAGTACTTC

d_gene: TRBD2
abundance: NA
v_gene: TRBV7-6
j_gene: TRBJ2-5
CDR3aa: CASSLASGGGQYF
CDR3nt: TGTGCCAGCAGCTTAGCAAGCGGGGGGGGCCAGTACTTC

d_gene: NA
abundance: NA
v_gene: TRBV11-2
j_gene: TRBJ2-1
CDR3aa: CASSFRRGGNEQFF
CDR3nt: TGTGCCAGCAGTTTTAGGCGAGGGGGGAATGAGCAGTTCTTC

d_gene: TRBD2
abundance: NA
v_gene: TRBV28
j_gene: TRBJ2-1
CDR3aa: CASNRGLAGNEQFF
CDR3nt: TGTGCTTCGAACCGGGGACTAGCGGGAAATGAGCAGTTCTTC

d_gene: TRBD2
abundance: few
v_gene: TRBV6-4
j_gene: TRBJ2-1
CDR3aa: CASSERGRAYNEQFF
CDR3nt: TGTGCCAGCAGTGAACGCGGGAGGGCCTACAATGAGCAGTTCTTC

d_gene: TRBD2
abundance: few
v_gene: TRBV5-1
j_gene: TRBJ2-3
CDR3aa: CASSTGLAGGIQNTDTQYF
CDR3nt: TGCGCCAGCAGCACCGGACTAGCGGGAGGGATCCAAAACACAGATACGCAGTATTTT

d_gene: NA
abundance: NA
v_gene: TRBV11-2
j_gene: TRBJ1-1
CDR3aa: CASRKGRRQENTEAFF
CDR3nt: TGTGCCAGCAGGAAAGGCAGGAGACAGGAGAACACTGAAGCTTTCTTT

d_gene: TRBD1
abundance: many
v_gene: TRBV5-6
j_gene: TRBJ2-5
CDR3aa: CASSFPGTGGETQYF
CDR3nt: TGTGCCAGCAGCTTCCCCGGGACAGGGGGGGAGACCCAGTACTTC

d_gene: NA
abundance: NA
v_gene: TRBV23-1
j_gene: TRBJ2-7
CDR3aa: CASSQSIPGPSRAVYEQYF
CDR3nt: TGCGCCAGCAGTCAATCGATCCCGGGACCTTCCCGAGCGGTCTACGAGCAGTACTTC

d_gene: NA
abundance: few
v_gene: TRBV24-1
j_gene: TRBJ1-1
CDR3aa: CATSDRRDTNEAFF
CDR3nt: TGTGCCACCAGTGATCGACGGGACACCAATGAAGCTTTCTTT

d_gene: NA
abundance: few
v_gene: TRBV16
j_gene: TRBJ2-7
CDR3aa: CASSPKSWFFSYEQYF
CDR3nt: TGTGCCAGCAGCCCTAAAAGTTGGTTTTTTTCCTACGAGCAGTACTTC

d_gene: NA
abundance: NA
v_gene: TRBV7-2
j_gene: TRBJ2-2
CDR3aa: CASSAIEGPAGELFF
CDR3nt: TGTGCCAGCAGCGCCATCGAGGGGCCGGCCGGGGAGCTGTTTTTT

d_gene: NA
abundance: NA
v_gene: TRBV7-9
j_gene: TRBJ2-4
CDR3aa: CASSTTDKIAKNIQYF
CDR3nt: TGTGCCAGCAGCACGACGGATAAAATAGCCAAAAACATTCAGTACTTC